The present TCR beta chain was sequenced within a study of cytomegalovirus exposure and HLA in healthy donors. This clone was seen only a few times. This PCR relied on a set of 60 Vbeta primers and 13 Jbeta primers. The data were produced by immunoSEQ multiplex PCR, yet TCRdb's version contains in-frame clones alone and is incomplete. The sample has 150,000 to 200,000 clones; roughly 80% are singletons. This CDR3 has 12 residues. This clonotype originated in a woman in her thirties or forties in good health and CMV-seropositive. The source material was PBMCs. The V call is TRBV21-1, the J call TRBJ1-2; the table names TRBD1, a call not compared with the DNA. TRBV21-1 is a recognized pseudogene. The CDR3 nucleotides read TGTGCCAGCAGCAACAGGTACTATGGCTACACCTTC. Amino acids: CASSNRYYGYTF.